Given below is one T cell receptor beta chain in context. CDR3 size: 16 residues. Trimming took 2 bases from V and 8 from J; bases not matched to a gene: 9. Germline CDR1 KGHSH, CDR2 LQKENI. Sequencing used immunoSEQ multiplex PCR; TCRdb keeps in-frame clones, though not all of them. The table shows 250,000 to 300,000 clones, with roughly 85% occurring only once. The sample originates from a study of blood T cell repertoires in COVID-19. The chain is built from TRBV18 and TRBJ1-6; 7 positions agree with TRBD1. Sequencing input: PBMCs or T cells enriched from blood (not recorded which). The clonotype comes from a man in his forties or fifties who had been exposed to COVID-19. The CDR3: CASSPSSTGVDSPLHF. DNA of the CDR3: TGTGCCAGCTCACCATCCTCAACAGGGGTTGATTCACCCCTCCACTTT.